This record concerns one TCR beta chain sequence. Clones were read by immunoSEQ multiplex PCR, and TCRdb kept only the in-frame ones, dropping some. The data show approximately 20,000 clones, about 90% seen once. The sample is drawn from a study of T cell changes during pregnancy in multiple sclerosis. Trimming removed 5 bases at V and 2 bases at J, with 13 bases between. The length of the CDR3 is 15 residues. Germline V gene sequence: CDR1 MNHEY, CDR2 SMNVEV (reference sequence). This TCR was sampled from a female donor with multiple sclerosis, enrolled in a pregnancy study. The input for sequencing was CD8+ T cells from peripheral blood mononuclear cells, taken after pregnancy. This chain joins TRBV27 and TRBJ2-1, with a tentative D call TRBD1 (6 bases). The CDR3 spells CASSPAQGTYNEQFF. The CDR3 DNA reads TGTGCCAGCAGTCCTGCCCAGGGGACCTACAATGAGCAGTTCTTC.